This T cell receptor (beta chain) emerged from a study of blood T cell repertoires in COVID-19. Study at large: The study drew acute and convalescent COVID-19 samples from the United States, Italy and Spain. In each case, the material was cDNA or gDNA derived from T cells, B-cell-depleted T cells, or PBMCs.

In the authors' methods: For nucleated cells, counts were estimated from reference gene primer amplification. Generated by immunoSEQ multiplex PCR, the TCRdb table keeps only in-frame clones and is missing some. V and J calls and clone size are given by that table; D and trimming were obtained from the DNA. The sample shows approximately 120,000 clones, approximately 87% of them seen only once. Trimming left V 0 bases short and J 3 bases short, with 12 bases between. CDR3 length: 17 residues. Germline loops: CDR1 LGHNA, CDR2 YNFKEQ. This chain joins TRBV4-2 and TRBJ2-6; possibly TRBD1 for D (6 bases). The sequence was collected from a woman in her sixties or seventies with acute or convalescent COVID-19. The sequenced sample was peripheral blood. The CDR3 bases are TGTGCCAGCAGCCAAGAGGTACAGGGCCTTGGGGCCAACGTCCTGACTTTC. Translated: CASSQEVQGLGANVLTF.